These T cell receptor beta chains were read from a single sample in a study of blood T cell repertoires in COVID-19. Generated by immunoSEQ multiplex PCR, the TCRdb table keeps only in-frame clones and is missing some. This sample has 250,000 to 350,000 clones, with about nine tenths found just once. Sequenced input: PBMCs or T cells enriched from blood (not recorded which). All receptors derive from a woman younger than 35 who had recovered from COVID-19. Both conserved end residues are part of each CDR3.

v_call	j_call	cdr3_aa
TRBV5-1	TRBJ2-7	CASSPEPFGEQYF
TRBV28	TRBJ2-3	CASSSPRGEDTQYF
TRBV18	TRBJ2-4	CASSLGGASKNIQYF
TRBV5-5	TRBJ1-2	CASSLDGLYYGYTF
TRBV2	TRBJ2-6	CASGRGTALLSGANVLTF
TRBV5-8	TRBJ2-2	CASSVGQFRTGELFF
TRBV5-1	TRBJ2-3	CASSLKAGWADTQYF
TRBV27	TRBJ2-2	CASRLAWNTGELFF
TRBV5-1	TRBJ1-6	CASSFREGEAYNSPLHF
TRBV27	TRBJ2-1	CASSWESSGASYNEQFF
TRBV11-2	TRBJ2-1	CASSPIGLASGGLYNEQFF
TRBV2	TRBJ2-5	CAITEEDQETQYF
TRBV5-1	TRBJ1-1	CASSIQGTGGNTVEAFF
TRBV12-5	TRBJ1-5	CASGLVVSVSNQPQHF
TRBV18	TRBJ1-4	CASSRTGGTEEKLFF
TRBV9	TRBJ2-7	CASSVESSGGVHEQYF
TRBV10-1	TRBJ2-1	CASSGGSRYNEQFF
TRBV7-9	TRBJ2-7	CASSVGQLYEQYF
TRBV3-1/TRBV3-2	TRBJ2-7	CASSPGTSGEQYF
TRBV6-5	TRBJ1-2	CASSYLDTVGGYTF
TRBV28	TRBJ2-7	CASSLMSGSYEQYF
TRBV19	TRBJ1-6	CASSIHCGSPLHF
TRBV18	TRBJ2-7	CASSPPAGTYEQYF
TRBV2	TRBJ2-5	CASSAEETQYF
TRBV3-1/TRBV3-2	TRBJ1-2	CASSQVYEGGGYTF
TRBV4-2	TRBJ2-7	CASSQASGQAPYEQYF
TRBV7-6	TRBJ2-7	CASSLGGVRSHEQYF
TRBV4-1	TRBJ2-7	CASSQDGLGQGGGEQYF
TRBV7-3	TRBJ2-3	CASSSDPGGFSTDTQYF